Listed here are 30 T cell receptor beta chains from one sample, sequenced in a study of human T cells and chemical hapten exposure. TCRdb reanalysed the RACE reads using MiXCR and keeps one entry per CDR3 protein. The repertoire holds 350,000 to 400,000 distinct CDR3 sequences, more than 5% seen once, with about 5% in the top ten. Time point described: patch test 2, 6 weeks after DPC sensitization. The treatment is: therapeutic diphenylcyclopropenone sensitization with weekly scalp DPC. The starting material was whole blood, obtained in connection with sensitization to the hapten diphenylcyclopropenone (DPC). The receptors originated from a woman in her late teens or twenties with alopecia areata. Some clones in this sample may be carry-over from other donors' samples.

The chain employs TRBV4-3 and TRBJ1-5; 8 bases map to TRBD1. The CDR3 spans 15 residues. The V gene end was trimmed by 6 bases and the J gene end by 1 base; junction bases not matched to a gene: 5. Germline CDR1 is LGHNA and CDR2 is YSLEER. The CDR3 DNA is TGCGCCAGCAGACAGGACAGGGACAGCAATCAGCCCCAGCATTTT. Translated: CASRQDRDSNQPQHF.

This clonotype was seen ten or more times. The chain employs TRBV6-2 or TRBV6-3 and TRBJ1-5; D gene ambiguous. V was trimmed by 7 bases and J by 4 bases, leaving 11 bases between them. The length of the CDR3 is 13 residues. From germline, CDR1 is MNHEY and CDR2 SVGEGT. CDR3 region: CASIDRGNQPQHF. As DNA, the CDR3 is TGTGCCAGCATCGACCGGGGTAATCAGCCCCAGCATTTT.

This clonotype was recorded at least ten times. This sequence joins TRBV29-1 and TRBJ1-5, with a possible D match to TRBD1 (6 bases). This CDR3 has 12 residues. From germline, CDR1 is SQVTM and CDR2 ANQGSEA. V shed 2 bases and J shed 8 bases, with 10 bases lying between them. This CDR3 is CSVEFSGEPQHF. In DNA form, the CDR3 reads TGCAGCGTTGAATTTTCAGGGGAGCCCCAGCATTTT.

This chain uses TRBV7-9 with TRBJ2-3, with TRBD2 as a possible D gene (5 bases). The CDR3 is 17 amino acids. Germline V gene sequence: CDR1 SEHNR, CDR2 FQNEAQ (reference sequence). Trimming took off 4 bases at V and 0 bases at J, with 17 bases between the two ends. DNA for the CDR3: TGTGCCAGCAGCTCCCCGGGGATCGCGACTAGCACAGATACGCAGTATTTT. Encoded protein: CASSSPGIATSTDTQYF.

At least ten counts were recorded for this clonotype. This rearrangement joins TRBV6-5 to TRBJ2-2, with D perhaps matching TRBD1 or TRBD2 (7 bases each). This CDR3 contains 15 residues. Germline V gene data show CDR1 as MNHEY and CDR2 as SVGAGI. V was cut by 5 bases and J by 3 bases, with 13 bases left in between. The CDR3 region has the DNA TGTGCCAGCAGTCCCCCAGGGGGGGACACCGGGGAGCTGTTTTTT. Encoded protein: CASSPPGGDTGELFF.

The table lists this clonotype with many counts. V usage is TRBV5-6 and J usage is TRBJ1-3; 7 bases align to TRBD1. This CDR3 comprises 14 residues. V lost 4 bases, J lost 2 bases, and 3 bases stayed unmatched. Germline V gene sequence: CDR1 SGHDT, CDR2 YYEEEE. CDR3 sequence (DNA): TGTGCCAGCAGCCCTACAGGGGCTGGAAACACCATATATTTT. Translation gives CASSPTGAGNTIYF.

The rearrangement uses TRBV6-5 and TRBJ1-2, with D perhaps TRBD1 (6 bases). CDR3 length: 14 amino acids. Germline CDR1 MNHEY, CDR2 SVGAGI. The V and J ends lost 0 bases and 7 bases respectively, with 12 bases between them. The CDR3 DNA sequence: TGTGCCAGCAGTTACTCTGCAGGGGAGAGTGGCTACACCTTC. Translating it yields CASSYSAGESGYTF.

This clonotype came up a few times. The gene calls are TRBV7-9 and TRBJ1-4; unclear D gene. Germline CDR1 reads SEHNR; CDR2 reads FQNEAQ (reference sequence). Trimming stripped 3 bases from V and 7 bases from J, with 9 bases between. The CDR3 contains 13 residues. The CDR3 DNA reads TGTGCCAGCAGCTTGCTTAGTACTGAAAAACTGTTTTTT. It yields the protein CASSLLSTEKLFF.

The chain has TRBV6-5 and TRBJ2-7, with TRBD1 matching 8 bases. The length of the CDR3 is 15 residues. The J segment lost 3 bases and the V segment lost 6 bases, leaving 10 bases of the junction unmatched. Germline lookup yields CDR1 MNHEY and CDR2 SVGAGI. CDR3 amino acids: CASRKETGVSYEQYF. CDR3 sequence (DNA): TGTGCCAGCAGGAAGGAGACAGGGGTTAGCTACGAGCAGTACTTC.

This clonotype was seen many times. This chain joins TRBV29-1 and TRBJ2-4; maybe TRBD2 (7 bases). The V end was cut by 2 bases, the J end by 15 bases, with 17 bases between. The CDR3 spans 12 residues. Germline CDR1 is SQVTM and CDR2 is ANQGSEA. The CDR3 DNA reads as TGCAGCGTTGAATTTGGGGGAGGGGGAAGGTACTTC. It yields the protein CSVEFGGGGRYF.

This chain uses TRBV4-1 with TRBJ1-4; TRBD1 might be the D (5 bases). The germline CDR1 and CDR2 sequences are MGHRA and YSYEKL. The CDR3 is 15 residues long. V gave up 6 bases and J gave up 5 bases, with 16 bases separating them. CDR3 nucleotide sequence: TGCGCCAGCAGTGGGATCGGGACTATAAATGAAAAACTGTTTTTT. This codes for CASSGIGTINEKLFF.

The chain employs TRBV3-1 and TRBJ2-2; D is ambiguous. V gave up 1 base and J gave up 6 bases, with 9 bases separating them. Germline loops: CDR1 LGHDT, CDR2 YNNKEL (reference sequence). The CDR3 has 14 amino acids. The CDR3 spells CASSQGTPPGELFF. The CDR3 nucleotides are TGTGCCAGCAGCCAAGGGACGCCCCCCGGGGAGCTGTTTTTT.

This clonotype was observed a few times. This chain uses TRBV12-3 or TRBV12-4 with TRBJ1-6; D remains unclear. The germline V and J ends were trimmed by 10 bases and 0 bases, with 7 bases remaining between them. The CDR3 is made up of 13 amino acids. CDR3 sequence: CATTGSYNSPLHF. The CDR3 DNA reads TGTGCCACCACCGGCTCCTATAATTCACCCCTCCACTTT.

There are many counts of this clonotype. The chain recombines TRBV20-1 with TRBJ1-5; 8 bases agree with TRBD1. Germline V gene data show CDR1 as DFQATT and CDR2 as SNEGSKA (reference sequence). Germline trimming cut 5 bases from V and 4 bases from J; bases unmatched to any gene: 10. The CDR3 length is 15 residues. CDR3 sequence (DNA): TGCAGTGCTGCCGTTTCGGGACAGGTGAATCAGCCCCAGCATTTT. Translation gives CSAAVSGQVNQPQHF.

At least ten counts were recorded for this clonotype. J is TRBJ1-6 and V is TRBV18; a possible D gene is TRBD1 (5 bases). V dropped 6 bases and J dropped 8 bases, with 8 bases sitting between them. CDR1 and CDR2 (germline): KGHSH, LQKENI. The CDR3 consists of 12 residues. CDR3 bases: TGTGCCAGCTCGGTCAGGGATTCACCCCTCCACTTT. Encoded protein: CASSVRDSPLHF.

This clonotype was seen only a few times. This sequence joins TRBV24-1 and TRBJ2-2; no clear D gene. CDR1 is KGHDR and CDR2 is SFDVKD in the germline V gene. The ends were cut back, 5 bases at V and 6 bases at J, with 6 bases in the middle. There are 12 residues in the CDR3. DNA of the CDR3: TGTGCCACCAGTGTAGCCCCCGGGGAGCTGTTTTTT. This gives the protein CATSVAPGELFF.

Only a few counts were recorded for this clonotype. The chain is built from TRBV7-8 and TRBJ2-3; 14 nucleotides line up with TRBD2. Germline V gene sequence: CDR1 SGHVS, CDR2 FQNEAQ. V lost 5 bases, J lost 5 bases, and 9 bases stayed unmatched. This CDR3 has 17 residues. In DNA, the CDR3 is TGTGCCAGCAGCCCAAGACTAGCGGGGGGGCCCGAAGATACGCAGTATTTT. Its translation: CASSPRLAGGPEDTQYF.

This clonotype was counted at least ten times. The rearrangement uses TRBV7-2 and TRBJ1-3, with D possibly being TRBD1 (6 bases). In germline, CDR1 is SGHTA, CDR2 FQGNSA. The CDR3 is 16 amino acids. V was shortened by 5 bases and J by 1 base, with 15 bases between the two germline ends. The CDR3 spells CASSAHGQPSGNTIYF. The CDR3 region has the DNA TGTGCCAGCAGCGCCCACGGACAGCCATCTGGAAACACCATATATTTT.

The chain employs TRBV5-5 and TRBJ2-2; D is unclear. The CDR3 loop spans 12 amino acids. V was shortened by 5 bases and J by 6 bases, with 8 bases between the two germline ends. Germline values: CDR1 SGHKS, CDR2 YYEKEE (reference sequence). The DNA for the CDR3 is TGTGCCAGCAGTCCGGATGCCGGGGAGCTGTTTTTT. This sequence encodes CASSPDAGELFF.

CDR3 DNA sequence: TGTGCCAGCAGCTCGACAGGGCACGAGCAGTACTTC. Protein product: CASSSTGHEQYF. The V and J genes are TRBV7-2 and TRBJ2-7; 7 bases fit TRBD1. Per germline, CDR1 SGHTA and CDR2 FQGNSA. Trimming cost V 4 bases and J 5 bases; bases outside gene matches: 2. The CDR3 contains 12 residues.

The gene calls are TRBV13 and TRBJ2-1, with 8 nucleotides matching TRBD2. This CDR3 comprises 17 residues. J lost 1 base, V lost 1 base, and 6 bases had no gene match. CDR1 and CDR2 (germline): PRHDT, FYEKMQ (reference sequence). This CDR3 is CASSLAGTGGSYNEQFF. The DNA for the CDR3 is TGTGCCAGCAGCTTAGCGGGAACGGGGGGGTCCTACAATGAGCAGTTCTTC.

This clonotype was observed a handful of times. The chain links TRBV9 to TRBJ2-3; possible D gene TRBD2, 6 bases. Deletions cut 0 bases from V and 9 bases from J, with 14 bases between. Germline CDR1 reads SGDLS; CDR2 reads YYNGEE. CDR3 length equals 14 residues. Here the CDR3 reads CASSVDWAGRTQYF. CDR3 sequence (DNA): TGTGCCAGCAGCGTAGACTGGGCGGGGAGGACGCAGTATTTT.

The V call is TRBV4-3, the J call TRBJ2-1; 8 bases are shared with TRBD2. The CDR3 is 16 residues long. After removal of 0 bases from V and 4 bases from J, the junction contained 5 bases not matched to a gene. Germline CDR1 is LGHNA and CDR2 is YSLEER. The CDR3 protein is CASSQDPAGAYNEQFF. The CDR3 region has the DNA TGCGCCAGCAGCCAAGATCCAGCGGGGGCTTACAATGAGCAGTTCTTC.

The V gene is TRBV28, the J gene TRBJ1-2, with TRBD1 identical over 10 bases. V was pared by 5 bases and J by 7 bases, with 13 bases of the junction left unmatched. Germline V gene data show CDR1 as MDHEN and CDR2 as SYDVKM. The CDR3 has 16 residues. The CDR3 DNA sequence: TGTGCCAGCAGTCCCTCCGGGACAGGGGCCCGGAGTGGCTACACCTTC. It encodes CASSPSGTGARSGYTF.

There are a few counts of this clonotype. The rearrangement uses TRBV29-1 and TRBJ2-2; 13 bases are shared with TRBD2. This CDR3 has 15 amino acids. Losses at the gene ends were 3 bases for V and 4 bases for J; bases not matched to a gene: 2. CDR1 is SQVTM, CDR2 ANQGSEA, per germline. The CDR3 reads CSVETSGGFTGELFF. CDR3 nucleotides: TGCAGCGTTGAGACTAGCGGGGGGTTCACCGGGGAGCTGTTTTTT.

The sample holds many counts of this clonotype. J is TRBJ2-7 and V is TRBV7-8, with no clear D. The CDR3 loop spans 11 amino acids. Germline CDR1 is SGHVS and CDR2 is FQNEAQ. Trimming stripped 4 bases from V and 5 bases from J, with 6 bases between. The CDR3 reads CASSSRNEQYF. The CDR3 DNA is TGTGCCAGCAGCTCCCGTAACGAGCAGTACTTC.

In DNA, the CDR3 is TGTGCCAGCACCGACGGATACAATCAGCCCCAGCATTTT. This translates into CASTDGYNQPQHF. The V call is TRBV6-2 or TRBV6-3, the J call TRBJ1-5; unclear D gene. CDR3 length equals 13 residues. Germline V CDR1 and CDR2: MNHEY, SVGEGT. The V end lost 7 bases, the J end lost 3 bases, and 10 bases lay between the germline ends.

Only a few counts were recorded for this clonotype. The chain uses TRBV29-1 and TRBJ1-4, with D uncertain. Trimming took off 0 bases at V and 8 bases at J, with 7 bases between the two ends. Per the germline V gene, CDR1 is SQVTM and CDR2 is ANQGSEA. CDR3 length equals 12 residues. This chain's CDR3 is CSVEENEEKLFF. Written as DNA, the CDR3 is TGCAGCGTTGAAGAAAACGAAGAAAAACTGTTTTTT.

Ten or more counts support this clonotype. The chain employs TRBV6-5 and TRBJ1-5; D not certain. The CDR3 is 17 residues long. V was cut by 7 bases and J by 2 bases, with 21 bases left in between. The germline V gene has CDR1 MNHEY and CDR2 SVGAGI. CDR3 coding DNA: TGTGCCAGCACCCGAGGCCCCCAAAGGGCGGGCAATCAGCCCCAGCATTTT. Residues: CASTRGPQRAGNQPQHF.

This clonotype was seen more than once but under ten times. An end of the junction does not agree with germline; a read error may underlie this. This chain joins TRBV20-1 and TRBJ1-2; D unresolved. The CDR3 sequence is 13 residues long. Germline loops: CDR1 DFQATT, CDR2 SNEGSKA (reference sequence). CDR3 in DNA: TGCAGTGCTAGAGATCAACTTAACGATGGCTACACCTTC. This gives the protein CSARDQLNDGYTF.